This T cell receptor (beta chain) was sequenced during a study of blood T cells in healthy people across ages. Whole-study results and caveats: Roughly linearly, TCR beta diversity per million T cells fell as age increased. Estimated diversity across one million T cells was deemed an underestimate.

The use of a sample-barcoded 5' primer and a J-beta primer mix characterized a second PCR of roughly 7 to 11 cycles. Tags on each cDNA molecule came from a template-switch adaptor with 12 random nucleotides. TCRdb reanalysed the 5' RACE reads using MiXCR and keeps one entry per CDR3 protein. The repertoire holds roughly 800,000 distinct CDR3 sequences, with roughly 60% as singletons. On this clonotype itself: The antigen is not known.

The germline gives CDR1 MNHEY, CDR2 SVGEGT. The V segment lost 9 bases and the J segment 5 bases; nucleotides outside the gene matches: 14. This CDR3 contains 17 residues. Per-sample PBMC isolation yielded at least 6.5 million cells. The chain recombines TRBV6-2 or TRBV6-3 with TRBJ2-3, with 13 bases fitting TRBD2. Material for sequencing was blood. The sequence was collected from a man younger than 40 in good health. The CDR3 DNA reads as TGTGCCAGTCTAACCCTACTAGCGGGAGGGCTCGGAGATACGCAGTATTTT. The encoded protein is CASLTLLAGGLGDTQYF.